These T cell receptor beta chains were read from a single sample in a study of shared clonotypes between healthy human individuals. Repertoires were generated with immunoSEQ multiplex PCR, while TCRdb's copy carries only in-frame clones and drops some. Of more than 850,000 clones in the sample, approximately 80% were seen once. Sequencing was performed on memory CD4+ T cells from PBMCs. These receptors were obtained from a man aged 18-30 years in good health. Some clones in this sample may be carry-over from other donors' samples. The CDR3 runs from the conserved cysteine through the conserved F or W. The order of the fields is J gene, clone size, D gene, V gene, CDR3 length, CDR3 protein, CDR3 DNA. A D gene is named only where the DNA matches it firmly. Where a row states a size, it is once, few, many or the class of an expanded clone; other rows omit it.

TRBJ2-5 | many | . | TRBV2 | 15 | CASRNGGTSGETQYF | TGTGCCAGCAGGAATGGCGGGACGTCGGGTGAGACCCAGTACTTC
TRBJ1-4 | few | TRBD1 | TRBV29-1 | 16 | CSVLKGQAAPGEKLFF | TGCAGCGTCCTCAAGGGACAGGCCGCTCCCGGCGAAAAACTGTTTTTT
TRBJ1-5 | . | TRBD1 | TRBV7-2 | 16 | CASSPGGRASNQPQHF | TGTGCCAGCAGCCCAGGGGGGCGGGCGAGCAATCAGCCCCAGCATTTT
TRBJ2-1 | . | . | TRBV5-4 | 16 | CASSPGFAGRQNEQFF | TGTGCCAGCAGCCCGGGGTTTGCGGGCCGACAAAATGAGCAGTTCTTC
TRBJ2-1 | once | . | TRBV2 | 13 | CASSAGTYNEQFF | TGTGCCAGCAGTGCAGGGACCTACAATGAGCAGTTCTTC
TRBJ2-1 | . | . | TRBV2 | 13 | CASSFSPINEQFF | TGTGCCAGCAGTTTTAGCCCAATCAATGAGCAGTTCTTC
TRBJ2-7 | . | . | TRBV28 | 14 | CASTGTARPYEQYF | TGTGCCAGCACTGGGACGGCTAGACCCTACGAGCAGTACTTC
TRBJ1-5 | . | . | TRBV7-9 | 16 | CASSLVLGTSNQPQHF | TGTGCCAGCAGCTTAGTGTTAGGTACTAGCAATCAGCCCCAGCATTTT
TRBJ1-4 | once | . | TRBV7-2 | 15 | CASSLRGGVGEKLFF | TGTGCCAGCAGCTTAAGAGGTGGCGTTGGAGAAAAACTGTTTTTT
TRBJ2-5 | . | . | TRBV27 | 13 | CASGAQGGETQYF | TGTGCCAGCGGTGCACAGGGAGGAGAGACCCAGTACTTC
TRBJ1-2 | once | . | TRBV5-1 | 15 | CASSSGEGRSSGYTF | TGCGCCAGCAGCAGTGGAGAGGGGCGATCGTCTGGCTACACCTTC
TRBJ2-6 | . | . | TRBV6-1 | 17 | CASSEALPGRGANVLTF | TGTGCCAGCAGTGAAGCGCTTCCGGGACGCGGGGCCAACGTCCTGACTTTC
TRBJ1-5 | . | . | TRBV30 | 14 | CAWGLWGGNQPQHF | TGTGCCTGGGGCCTGTGGGGGGGAAATCAGCCCCAGCATTTT
TRBJ2-4 | . | . | TRBV28 | 15 | CASSSSALAKNIQYF | TGTGCCAGCAGTTCGAGTGCCCTAGCCAAAAACATTCAGTACTTC
TRBJ1-2 | . | . | TRBV6-6 | 13 | CASSPSSYGGYTF | TGTGCCAGCAGTCCCTCTTCTTACGGTGGCTACACCTTC
TRBJ2-1 | few | . | TRBV7-3 | 15 | CASSSDGGSYNEQFF | TGTGCCAGCAGCTCCGACGGGGGTTCCTACAATGAGCAGTTCTTC
TRBJ2-1 | . | TRBD2 | TRBV7-8 | 15 | CASSLARLAATEQFF | TGTGCCAGCAGCTTAGCGAGGCTAGCGGCCACCGAGCAGTTCTTC
TRBJ2-2 | . | . | TRBV18 | 13 | CASSPQVAGELFF | TGTGCCAGCTCACCACAGGTGGCCGGGGAGCTGTTTTTT
TRBJ2-1 | . | . | TRBV28 | 13 | CASITRGTYEQFF | TGTGCCAGCATCACTAGGGGAACATATGAGCAGTTCTTC
TRBJ2-7 | few | . | TRBV5-1 | 11 | CASSFQNEQYF | TGCGCCAGCAGCTTTCAGAACGAGCAGTACTTC
TRBJ2-7 | . | . | TRBV9 | 15 | CASSPRGTVTYEQYF | TGTGCCAGCAGCCCCCGTGGCACCGTAACCTACGAGCAGTACTTC
TRBJ2-7 | . | TRBD2 | TRBV9 | 20 | CASSVIFMGLATPDRPEQYF | TGTGCCAGCAGCGTAATTTTCATGGGACTAGCGACTCCCGACCGTCCCGAGCAGTACTTC